These 28 T cell receptor beta chains were sequenced from one sample in a study of patients and donors after allogeneic stem cell transplantation. One entry per CDR3 protein, called by TCRdb with MiXCR from the RT-PCR reads. Here the sample spans around 240,000 distinct CDR3 sequences, roughly 14% being singletons. Sample: blood, either unsorted or a sorted T cell fraction (not recorded which). Every receptor here comes from a human donor who was either an allogeneic HSCT recipient or a stem cell or donor lymphocyte infusion donor (not recorded which). It is not recorded whose cells these are; they may come from a transplant donor.

This clonotype was observed a few times. The V gene is TRBV7-2, the J gene TRBJ2-1; D is undetermined. In germline, CDR1 is SGHTA, CDR2 FQGNSA. The V end was cut by 4 bases, the J end by 0 bases, with 10 bases between. This CDR3 spans 15 amino acids. CDR3 nucleotides: TGTGCCAGCAGCTCCGACCGTTTCTCCTACAATGAGCAGTTCTTC. Translation: CASSSDRFSYNEQFF.

In this sample, this clonotype is medium-sized (0.01 to 0.1%). The V and J genes are TRBV12-3 or TRBV12-4 and TRBJ2-2; D ambiguous. V was clipped by 5 bases and J by 5 bases, with 3 bases between them. The CDR3 spans 11 residues. The CDR3 DNA follows: TGTGCCAGCAGTCGTACCGGGGAGCTGTTTTTT. It translates to CASSRTGELFF.

The V call is TRBV6-5, the J call TRBJ1-2; unclear D gene. Germline CDR1 MNHEY, CDR2 SVGAGI. The CDR3 extends over 15 amino acids. V was trimmed by 0 bases and J by 2 bases, leaving 10 bases between them. CDR3 loop: CASSYSGNPNYGYTF. The CDR3 nucleotides read TGTGCCAGCAGTTACTCGGGCAATCCCAACTATGGCTACACCTTC.

This clonotype has just a few counts. V gene TRBV30 combines with J gene TRBJ1-3, with D perhaps matching TRBD1 (5 bases). This CDR3 contains 16 residues. V lost 5 bases to trimming and J lost 4 bases, with 21 bases between them. Looked up from germline, CDR1 is GTSNPN and CDR2 is SVGIG (reference sequence). Written as DNA, the CDR3 is TGTGCCTGGGGGTTGCCAGGGCAAGGCGTAGGAAACACCATATATTTT. This gives the protein CAWGLPGQGVGNTIYF.

This clonotype was counted at least ten times. This chain connects TRBV2 to TRBJ1-2, with 10 positions matching TRBD1. The germline CDR1 and CDR2 sequences are SNHLY and FYNNEI. Unmatched junction bases numbered 3, after V lost 7 bases and J lost 4 bases. The CDR3 spans 13 residues. DNA of the CDR3: TGTGCCAGCATTGGACAGGGGGTCTATGGCTACACCTTC. Its protein product is CASIGQGVYGYTF.

V and J are TRBV12-3 or TRBV12-4 and TRBJ1-3; a weak D match, TRBD1 (6 bases). There are 15 residues in the CDR3. Trimming shortened V by 6 bases and J by 7 bases, and 19 bases separated the two germline ends. CDR3: CASRIDRSGINTIYF. CDR3 in DNA: TGTGCCAGCAGGATAGACAGGAGTGGGATTAACACCATATATTTT.

The rearrangement links TRBV5-5 to TRBJ1-2; 9 positions match TRBD1. The CDR3 is 15 amino acids. The V segment lost 3 bases and the J segment 5 bases; nucleotides outside the gene matches: 8. CDR1 SGHKS and CDR2 YYEKEE come from the germline V gene (reference sequence). Here the CDR3 reads CASSWGQGPAYGYTF. In DNA form, the CDR3 reads TGTGCCAGCAGCTGGGGACAGGGCCCCGCTTATGGCTACACCTTC.

The chain has TRBV7-8 and TRBJ1-5; 7 bases are shared with TRBD1. The length of the CDR3 is 15 residues. Germline V gene sequence: CDR1 SGHVS, CDR2 FQNEAQ. The V and J ends lost 0 bases and 3 bases, in that order; junction bases with no gene match: 2. CDR3: CASSLATGINQPQHF. DNA for the CDR3: TGTGCCAGCAGCTTAGCGACAGGGATCAATCAGCCCCAGCATTTT. Variable domain in full (rest from reference TRBV7-8 and TRBJ1-5): GAGVSQSPRYKVAKRGQDVALRCDPISGHVSLFWYQQALGQGPEFLTYFQNEAQLDKSGLPSDRFFAERPEGSVSTLKIQRTQQEDSAVYLCASSLATGINQPQHFGDGTRLSIL.

This clonotype was observed at least ten times. The J gene is TRBJ2-3, the V gene TRBV20-1; 9 bases are shared with TRBD2. Germline CDR1 and CDR2: DFQATT and SNEGSKA (reference sequence). The CDR3 is 14 amino acids. V shed 3 bases and J 5 bases; nucleotides not matched to a gene: 6. The CDR3 protein is CSASVAGVRDTQYF. CDR3 sequence (DNA): TGCAGTGCTAGTGTAGCGGGAGTGCGAGATACGCAGTATTTT.

Regarding this clonotype: A much larger clone lies one base from this, so it may be a read error. V usage is TRBV5-1 and J usage is TRBJ1-1; 10 nucleotides align to TRBD1. J was trimmed by 6 bases and V by 2 bases; bases with no gene match: 7. The CDR3 loop spans 15 amino acids. Germline V gives CDR1 SGHRS, CDR2 YFSETQ. The CDR3 bases are TGCGCCAGCAGCTTTAGTATGGGACAGGGGTCTGAAGCTTTCTTT. Translation gives CASSFSMGQGSEAFF.

This clonotype was seen ten or more times. V gene TRBV5-1 combines with J gene TRBJ1-1; TRBD1 aligns across 9 bases. J was trimmed by 3 bases and V by 3 bases; bases with no gene match: 9. The CDR3 contains 16 residues. In germline, CDR1 is SGHRS, CDR2 YFSETQ. The CDR3 nucleotides are TGCGCCAGCAGCTCGGGCTTACAGGGGGCCTACACTGAAGCTTTCTTT. Its protein product is CASSSGLQGAYTEAFF.

The chain combines TRBV30 with TRBJ1-4; unclear D gene. CDR3 length: 15 residues. Looked up from germline, CDR1 is GTSNPN and CDR2 is SVGIG (reference sequence). V was trimmed by 5 bases and J by 7 bases, leaving 20 bases between them. In DNA form, the CDR3 reads TGTGCCTGGCGGCCCCCCCGAGGATATGGTGAAAAACTGTTTTTT. Amino acids: CAWRPPRGYGEKLFF.

This clonotype was recorded many times. This chain uses TRBV11-3 with TRBJ1-2; D uncertain. The V gene lost 3 bases and the J gene lost 3 bases, with 5 bases spanning the gap. The CDR3 consists of 12 residues. From germline, CDR1 is SGHNT and CDR2 YENEEA. Here the CDR3 reads CASSLNDYGYTF. The CDR3 nucleotides are TGTGCCAGCAGCTTGAACGACTATGGCTACACCTTC. The full variable domain, its missing parts supplied by reference TRBV11-3 and TRBJ1-2, is EAGVVQSPRYKIIEKKQPVAFWCNPISGHNTLYWYLQNLGQGPELLIRYENEEAVDDSQLPKDRFSAERLKGVDSTLKIQPAELGDSAVYLCASSLNDYGYTFGSGTRLTVV.

The genes are TRBV7-9 and TRBJ2-4; tentative D call: TRBD1 (6 bases). Looked up from germline, CDR1 is SEHNR and CDR2 is FQNEAQ (reference sequence). The CDR3 is 14 residues long. The ends were cut back, 3 bases at V and 4 bases at J, with 10 bases in the middle. As DNA, the CDR3 is TGTGCCAGCAGCTTCGGACAGCCGAAAAACATTCAGTACTTC. Translation: CASSFGQPKNIQYF.

This clonotype was recorded a few times. This chain links TRBV10-3 with TRBJ2-1; 12 nucleotides line up with TRBD1. Trimming removed 11 bases from V and 7 bases from J; junction bases left unmatched: 9. CDR1 is ENHRY, CDR2 SYGVKD, per germline. This CDR3 is 14 amino acids long. The CDR3 DNA reads as TGTGCCGTATGGGACAGGGGGCAGGAAAATGAGCAGTTCTTC. Its translation: CAVWDRGQENEQFF.

In its sample, this clonotype was seen many times. The V and J genes are TRBV12-3 or TRBV12-4 and TRBJ2-5; maybe TRBD2 (6 bases). This CDR3 contains 15 residues. Trimming took off 3 bases at V and 4 bases at J, with 15 bases between the two ends. In nucleotides, the CDR3 is TGTGCCAGCAGTTTCGGCGGGGCCCCAGGAGAGACCCAGTACTTC. Translating gives CASSFGGAPGETQYF.

DNA of the CDR3: TGCAGTGCAACAAAGGCGGCGGGGGGACGCACAGATACGCAGTATTTT. It encodes CSATKAAGGRTDTQYF. V usage is TRBV20-1 and J usage is TRBJ2-3; 8 nucleotides align to TRBD2. Germline lookup yields CDR1 DFQATT and CDR2 SNEGSKA (reference sequence). The length of the CDR3 is 16 residues. The V gene end was trimmed by 6 bases and the J gene end by 1 base; junction bases not matched to a gene: 12.

The chain couples TRBV5-1 to TRBJ1-5, with no clear D. Trimming left V 4 bases short and J 4 bases short, with 9 bases between. Germline V lookup: CDR1 SGHRS, CDR2 YFSETQ. The CDR3 runs 13 residues. CDR3: CASSTDGNQPQHF. CDR3 coding DNA: TGCGCCAGCAGCACCGACGGTAATCAGCCCCAGCATTTT.

This rearrangement joins TRBV5-1 to TRBJ1-2; a possible D gene is TRBD1 (5 bases). The germline V and J ends were trimmed by 4 bases and 7 bases, with 14 bases remaining between them. Per the germline V gene, CDR1 is SGHRS and CDR2 is YFSETQ. CDR3 length: 13 residues. The CDR3 bases are TGCGCCAGCAGCCCGGGCACGAGGGGTGGCTACACCTTC. Its protein product is CASSPGTRGGYTF.

This clonotype has just one count. The chain employs TRBV20-1 and TRBJ1-5; D is ambiguous. V was shortened by 4 bases and J by 4 bases, with 8 bases between the two germline ends. This CDR3 contains 12 residues. In germline, CDR1 is DFQATT, CDR2 SNEGSKA (reference sequence). In nucleotides, the CDR3 is TGCAGTGCTACCCGGGAGAATCAGCCCCAGCATTTT. This translates into CSATRENQPQHF.

This chain links TRBV20-1 with TRBJ2-1; 10 bases match TRBD1. This CDR3 has 16 amino acids. Germline lookup yields CDR1 DFQATT and CDR2 SNEGSKA (reference sequence). The ends lost 4 bases at V and 6 bases at J; junction bases unmatched: 12. The CDR3 DNA is TGCAGTGCTATACTCCGACAGGGGGCCTGGTTCAATGAGCAGTTCTTC. Its protein is CSAILRQGAWFNEQFF.

This chain connects TRBV19 to TRBJ1-5; D remains ambiguous. Trimming took off 3 bases at V and 0 bases at J, with 9 bases between the two ends. Germline V lookup: CDR1 LNHDA, CDR2 SQIVND (reference sequence). This CDR3 contains 15 residues. CDR3 protein: CASSIEAYSNQPQHF. The CDR3 DNA sequence: TGTGCCAGTAGTATTGAAGCGTATAGCAATCAGCCCCAGCATTTT.

This clonotype was observed at least ten times. The chain is built from TRBV2 and TRBJ2-3; D tentatively fits TRBD1 or TRBD2 (5 bases each). Germline V gene sequence: CDR1 SNHLY, CDR2 FYNNEI. The CDR3 contains 14 residues. Deletions cut 6 bases from V and 4 bases from J, with 14 bases between. The DNA for the CDR3 is TGTGCCAGCAGCCTCCAGGGAGCGGCAGATACGCAGTATTTT. The encoded protein is CASSLQGAADTQYF. The full variable domain, in which reference TRBV2 and TRBJ2-3 provide the parts outside the CDR3, is EPEVTQTPSHQVTQMGQEVILRCVPISNHLYFYWYRQILGQKVEFLVSFYNNEISEKSEIFDDQFSVERPDGSNFTLKIRSTKLEDSAMYFCASSLQGAADTQYFGPGTRLTVL.

The genes are TRBV4-3 and TRBJ1-2, with no clear D. V dropped 0 bases and J dropped 4 bases, with 18 bases sitting between them. Germline V gives CDR1 LGHNA, CDR2 YSLEER. The length of the CDR3 is 17 residues. The DNA of the CDR3 is TGCGCCAGCAGCCAAGATCGGGCCCGGGGTAGGCTCTATGGCTACACCTTC. As protein: CASSQDRARGRLYGYTF.

This clonotype has at least ten counts. The rearrangement uses TRBV7-2 and TRBJ2-5; maybe TRBD1 (5 bases). Germline V gives CDR1 SGHTA, CDR2 FQGNSA. CDR3 size: 15 residues. The V and J ends lost 2 bases and 5 bases respectively, with 15 bases between them. DNA for the CDR3: TGTGCCAGCAGCTTATCGACAGCTGGGCGGGAGACCCAGTACTTC. The encoded protein is CASSLSTAGRETQYF.

The table lists this clonotype with many counts. CDR3 in amino acids: CASSEWPPGSTDTQYF. For the CDR3, the DNA is TGTGCCAGCAGTGAATGGCCTCCAGGAAGCACAGATACGCAGTATTTT. The rearrangement joins TRBV2 to TRBJ2-3, with D uncertain. The CDR3 runs 16 residues. V lost 2 bases, J lost 0 bases, and 12 bases lay in between. Per germline, CDR1 SNHLY and CDR2 FYNNEI.

This clonotype was counted ten times or more. The V gene is TRBV20-1, the J gene TRBJ2-1; perhaps TRBD1 as D (6 bases). Germline V CDR1 and CDR2: DFQATT, SNEGSKA (reference sequence). The CDR3 totals 16 residues. Between the trimmed V and J ends, which lost 3 bases and 0 bases, there was a span of 15 bases. CDR3 sequence reads: CSAREQGRSSYNEQFF. The CDR3 DNA follows: TGCAGTGCTAGGGAACAGGGCCGAAGCTCCTACAATGAGCAGTTCTTC.

This clonotype was picked up many times. The J gene is TRBJ2-7, the V gene TRBV6-6, with D possibly TRBD1 on 7 matching bases. The germline V gene has CDR1 MNHNY and CDR2 SVGAGI (reference sequence). The CDR3 sequence is 13 residues long. V was shortened by 7 bases and J by 6 bases, with 16 bases between the two germline ends. The CDR3 bases are TGTGCCAGCAAGGAGGGCAGGGGGGTCGAGCAGTACTTC. This encodes CASKEGRGVEQYF.